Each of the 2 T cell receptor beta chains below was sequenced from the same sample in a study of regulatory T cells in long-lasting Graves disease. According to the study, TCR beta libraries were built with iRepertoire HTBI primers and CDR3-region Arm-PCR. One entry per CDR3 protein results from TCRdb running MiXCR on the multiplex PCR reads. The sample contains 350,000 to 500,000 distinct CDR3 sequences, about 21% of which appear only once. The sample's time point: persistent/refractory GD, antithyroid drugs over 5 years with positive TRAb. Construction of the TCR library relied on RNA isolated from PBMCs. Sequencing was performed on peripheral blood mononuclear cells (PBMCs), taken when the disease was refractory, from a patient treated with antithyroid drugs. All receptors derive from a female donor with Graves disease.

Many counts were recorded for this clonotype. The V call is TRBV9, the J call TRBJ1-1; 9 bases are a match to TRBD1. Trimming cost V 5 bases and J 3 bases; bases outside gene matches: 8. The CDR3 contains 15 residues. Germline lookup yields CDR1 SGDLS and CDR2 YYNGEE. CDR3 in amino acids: CASSSRQGVDTEAFF. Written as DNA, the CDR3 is TGTGCCAGCAGTTCAAGACAGGGGGTGGACACTGAAGCTTTCTTT.

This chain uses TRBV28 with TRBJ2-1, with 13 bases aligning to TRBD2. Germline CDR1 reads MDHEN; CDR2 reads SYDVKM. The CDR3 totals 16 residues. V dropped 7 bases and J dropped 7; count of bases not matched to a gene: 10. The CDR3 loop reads CASTWTSGSLGNEQFF. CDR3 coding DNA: TGTGCCAGCACCTGGACTAGCGGGAGTTTAGGAAATGAGCAGTTCTTC.